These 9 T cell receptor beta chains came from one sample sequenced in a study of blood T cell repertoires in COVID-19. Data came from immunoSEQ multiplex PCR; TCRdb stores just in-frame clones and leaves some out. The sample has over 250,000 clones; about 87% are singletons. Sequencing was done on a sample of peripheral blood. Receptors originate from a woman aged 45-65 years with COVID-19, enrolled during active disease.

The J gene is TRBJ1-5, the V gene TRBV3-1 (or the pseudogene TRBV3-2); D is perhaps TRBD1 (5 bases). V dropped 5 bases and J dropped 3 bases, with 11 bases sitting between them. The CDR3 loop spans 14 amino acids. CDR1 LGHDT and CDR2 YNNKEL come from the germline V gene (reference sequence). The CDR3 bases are TGTGCCAGCAGCTGGGCGGGGGACAATCAGCCCCAGCATTTT. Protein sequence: CASSWAGDNQPQHF.

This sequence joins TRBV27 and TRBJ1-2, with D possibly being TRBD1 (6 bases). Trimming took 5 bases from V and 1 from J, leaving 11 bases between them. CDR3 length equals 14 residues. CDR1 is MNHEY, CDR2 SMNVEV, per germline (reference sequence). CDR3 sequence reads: CASSLDSINYGYTF. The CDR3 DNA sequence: TGTGCCAGCAGTCTGGACAGTATTAACTATGGCTACACCTTC.

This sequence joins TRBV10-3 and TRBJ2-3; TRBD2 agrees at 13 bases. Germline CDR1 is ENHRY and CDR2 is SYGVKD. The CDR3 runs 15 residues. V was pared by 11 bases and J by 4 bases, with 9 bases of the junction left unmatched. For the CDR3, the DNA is TGTGCCGCCCAAGGGACTAGCGGGATTGCAGATACGCAGTATTTT. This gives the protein CAAQGTSGIADTQYF.

This CDR3 is CASSDTTGGARTEAFF. The CDR3 DNA is TGTGCCAGCAGTGACACCACCGGGGGGGCAAGGACTGAAGCTTTCTTT. The V call is TRBV6-1, the J call TRBJ1-1, with D perhaps matching TRBD1 (6 bases). The V end lost 3 bases, the J end lost 5 bases, and 19 bases lay between the germline ends. The germline gives CDR1 MNHNS, CDR2 SASEGT. The CDR3 totals 16 residues.

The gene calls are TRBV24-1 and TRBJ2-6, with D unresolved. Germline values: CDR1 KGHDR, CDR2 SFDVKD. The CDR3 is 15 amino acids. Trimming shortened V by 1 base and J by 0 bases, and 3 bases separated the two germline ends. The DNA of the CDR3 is TGTGCCACCAGTGATTTTAACTCTGGGGCCAACGTCCTGACTTTC. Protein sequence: CATSDFNSGANVLTF.

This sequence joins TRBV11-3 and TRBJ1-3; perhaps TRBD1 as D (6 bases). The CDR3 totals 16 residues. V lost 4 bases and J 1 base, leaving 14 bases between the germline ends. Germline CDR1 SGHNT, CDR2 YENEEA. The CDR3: CASSSRTEKSGNTIYF. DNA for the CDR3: TGTGCCAGCAGCTCACGGACAGAAAAGTCTGGAAACACCATATATTTT. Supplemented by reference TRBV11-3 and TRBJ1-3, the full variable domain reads EAGVVQSPRYKIIEKKQPVAFWCNPISGHNTLYWYLQNLGQGPELLIRYENEEAVDDSQLPKDRFSAERLKGVDSTLKIQPAELGDSAVYLCASSSRTEKSGNTIYFGEGSWLTVV.

CDR3 loop: CATSRVQVGRETQYF. In nucleotides, the CDR3 is TGTGCCACCAGCAGAGTTCAAGTGGGGAGAGAGACCCAGTACTTC. The V and J genes are TRBV15 and TRBJ2-5; tentative D call: TRBD2 (5 bases). There are 15 residues in the CDR3. CDR1 and CDR2 (germline): LNHNV, YYDKDF (reference sequence). The V end was cut by 1 base, the J end by 4 bases, with 13 bases between.

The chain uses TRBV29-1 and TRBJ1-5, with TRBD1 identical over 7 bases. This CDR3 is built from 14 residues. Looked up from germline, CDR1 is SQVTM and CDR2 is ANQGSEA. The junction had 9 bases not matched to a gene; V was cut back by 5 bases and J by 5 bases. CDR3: CSVRWTGDHQPQHF. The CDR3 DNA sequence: TGCAGCGTTCGATGGACAGGCGACCATCAGCCCCAGCATTTT.

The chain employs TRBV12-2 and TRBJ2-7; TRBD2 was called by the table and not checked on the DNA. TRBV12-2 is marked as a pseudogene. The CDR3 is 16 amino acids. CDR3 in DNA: TGTGCAAGTCGCCCATGCGGACTAGCGGGAGTGTACGAGCAGTACTTC. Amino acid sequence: CASRPCGLAGVYEQYF.